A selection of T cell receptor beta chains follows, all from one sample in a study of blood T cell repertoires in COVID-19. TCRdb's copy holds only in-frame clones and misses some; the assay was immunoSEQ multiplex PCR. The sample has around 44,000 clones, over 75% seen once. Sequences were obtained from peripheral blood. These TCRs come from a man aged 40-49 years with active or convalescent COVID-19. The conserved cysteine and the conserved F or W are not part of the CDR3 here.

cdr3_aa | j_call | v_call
ASSYTHYGQSHTEAF | TRBJ1-1 | TRBV6-2/TRBV6-3
ASSQPRGTQY | TRBJ2-5 | TRBV12-3/TRBV12-4
ASSLGLAGTGELF | TRBJ2-2 | TRBV5-6
ASSLAPTGTDTQY | TRBJ2-3 | TRBV5-1
ATGDRGYTGELF | TRBJ2-2 | TRBV19
ASSIDLSSPPSSYNEQF | TRBJ2-1 | TRBV19
ASRELAGNYEQY | TRBJ2-7 | TRBV28
AISESRAGNTIY | TRBJ1-3 | TRBV10-3
ASSYRSKQF | TRBJ2-1 | TRBV12-3/TRBV12-4
ASSRPRGRYQETQY | TRBJ2-5 | TRBV3-1/TRBV3-2
ASRSGSGGISSQETQY | TRBJ2-5 | TRBV28
ASSQDQGLLGNTIY | TRBJ1-3 | TRBV3-1/TRBV3-2
ASSLGLASDTQY | TRBJ2-3 | TRBV11-3
ASSVKGQGTTIY | TRBJ1-3 | TRBV2
AWKTGANTIY | TRBJ1-3 | TRBV30
ASSAINRINEQF | TRBJ2-1 | TRBV19
ASSQPPGRGSAEAF | TRBJ1-1 | TRBV3-1/TRBV3-2
ASKVSGGEETQY | TRBJ2-5 | TRBV7-3
ASSHEYEQY | TRBJ2-7 | TRBV5-6
ASSHVYPRDYT | TRBJ1-2 | TRBV14
ATSGLRQPQH | TRBJ1-5 | TRBV15
ASSLFGGSYEQY | TRBJ2-7 | TRBV28
ASTPESGAHLDNEQF | TRBJ2-1 | TRBV28
ASTLLVGALNEQF | TRBJ2-1 | TRBV5-1
ASSASLEKLF | TRBJ1-4 | TRBV10-2
ASSAPGQGIYGYT | TRBJ1-2 | TRBV28
ASSHTGESYNEQF | TRBJ2-1 | TRBV7-9
ASSLRLAGYYEQY | TRBJ2-7 | TRBV5-4
ATSDLWTGGCRWYNEQF | TRBJ2-1 | TRBV24-1
AWSVRGVGGNTIY | TRBJ1-3 | TRBV30
AWRGSGIGSAGYT | TRBJ1-2 | TRBV30
ASSDRTSWETQY | TRBJ2-5 | TRBV6-4
ASSYDRTNEKLF | TRBJ1-4 | TRBV5-1
ASSVARGSEQF | TRBJ2-1 | TRBV6-4
ASSLKLAGGPGVGTQY | TRBJ2-3 | TRBV5-1
ASSSSGYNEQF | TRBJ2-1 | TRBV12-3/TRBV12-4
ATRLAGEKEQF | TRBJ2-1 | TRBV24-1
ASSPLPGTGFGQPQH | TRBJ1-5 | TRBV6-2/TRBV6-3
ASSIQGGADTQY | TRBJ2-3 | TRBV18
ASSLSGAPYGYT | TRBJ1-2 | TRBV27
ASSLGQGAVDTQY | TRBJ2-3 | TRBV5-1
SVSGGFEAF | TRBJ1-1 | TRBV29-1
ASSITNGYT | TRBJ1-2 | TRBV5-6
ASREQGRVSYEQY | TRBJ2-7 | TRBV5-6
ASSPPGLVRETQY | TRBJ2-5 | TRBV3-1/TRBV3-2
ASSYRDRVGEKLF | TRBJ1-4 | TRBV19
ASSLKGRVEAF | TRBJ1-1 | TRBV12-3/TRBV12-4
ASSQRGNDEKLF | TRBJ1-4 | TRBV3-1/TRBV3-2
ASSRQGVQETQY | TRBJ2-5 | TRBV28
SASSAASAF | TRBJ1-1 | TRBV20-1